These 26 T cell receptor beta chains came from one sample sequenced in a study of blood T cell repertoires in COVID-19. TCRdb keeps only in-frame clones here, not all; method: immunoSEQ multiplex PCR. This table holds more than 55,000 clones, roughly 88% found once. Sequenced input: peripheral blood. The origin of the receptors is a man aged 55 to 69 with acute or convalescent COVID-19.

The chain carries TRBV3-1 (or the pseudogene TRBV3-2) and TRBJ2-1, with D possibly matching TRBD2 (6 bases). The CDR3 contains 18 residues. The germline V gene encodes CDR1 LGHDT and CDR2 YNNKEL (reference sequence). Trimming pared 0 bases from V and 6 bases from J, leaving 21 bases between. The CDR3, as DNA: TGTGCCAGCAGCCAAGATCTCCCGGGAGACCCCGGCGGCAATGAGCAGTTCTTC. It translates to CASSQDLPGDPGGNEQFF.

V and J are TRBV2 and TRBJ2-2; possibly TRBD1 for D (7 bases). V shed 5 bases and J shed 5 bases, with 18 bases lying between them. Germline loops: CDR1 SNHLY, CDR2 FYNNEI. CDR3 size: 16 residues. Here the CDR3 DNA reads TGTGCCAGCAGTTCCCAGGGGGGTACGAGGACCGGGGAGCTGTTTTTT. Residues: CASSSQGGTRTGELFF.

The rearrangement links TRBV28 to TRBJ2-1; 11 bases are shared with TRBD2. V lost 4 bases and J lost 5; bases outside the gene matches: 7. The germline V gene encodes CDR1 MDHEN and CDR2 SYDVKM. The CDR3 runs to 16 residues. CDR3 sequence (DNA): TGTGCCAGCAGTTCCCCTGGGACTAGCGGCAACAATGAGCAGTTCTTC. It translates to CASSSPGTSGNNEQFF.

This chain connects TRBV3-1 (or the pseudogene TRBV3-2) to TRBJ2-7; no clear D gene. Looked up from germline, CDR1 is LGHDT and CDR2 is YNNKEL (reference sequence). The CDR3 totals 13 residues. The germline V and J ends were trimmed by 2 bases and 0 bases, with 5 bases remaining between them. The CDR3: CASSQLSSYEQYF. The CDR3 DNA follows: TGTGCCAGCAGCCAACTTAGCTCCTACGAGCAGTACTTC.

This clone was seen a single time. The chain couples TRBV3-1 (or the pseudogene TRBV3-2) to TRBJ2-4; TRBD1 matches 8 bases. The CDR3 totals 13 residues. The V gene's germline CDR1 is LGHDT and CDR2 YNNKEL (reference sequence). V trimming: 4 bases; J trimming: 7 bases; junction bases outside the gene matches: 3. CDR3 coding DNA: TGTGCCAGCAGCCGACAGGGGCAGAACATTCAGTACTTC. Its protein product is CASSRQGQNIQYF.

The gene calls are TRBV19 and TRBJ1-5; D may be TRBD1 (5 bases). This CDR3 is 15 amino acids long. Trimming removed 3 bases from V and 5 bases from J, with 14 bases in between. Germline-derived CDR1 and CDR2 are LNHDA and SQIVND (reference sequence). CDR3 sequence: CASSIQAGRDQPQHF. In DNA, the CDR3 is TGTGCCAGTAGTATCCAGGCAGGGAGGGATCAGCCCCAGCATTTT.

CDR3 loop: CASSLGGPKYNEQFF. CDR3 sequence (DNA): TGTGCCAGCAGCTTAGGGGGCCCTAAGTACAATGAGCAGTTCTTC. The chain is built from TRBV11-1 and TRBJ2-1, with D possibly TRBD1 on 5 matching bases. Germline V gene sequence: CDR1 SGHAT, CDR2 FQDESV (reference sequence). V lost 1 base to trimming and J lost 4 bases, with 11 bases between them. This CDR3 contains 15 residues.

The V and J genes are TRBV3-1 (or the pseudogene TRBV3-2) and TRBJ1-2; D is perhaps TRBD1 (6 bases). Trimming removed 4 bases at V and 7 bases at J, with 13 bases between. CDR3 length: 13 residues. CDR1 LGHDT and CDR2 YNNKEL come from the germline V gene (reference sequence). The CDR3 DNA reads as TGTGCCAGCAGCCTCCGGGCAGGGGCTGGCTACACCTTC. Translated, it gives CASSLRAGAGYTF.

The chain uses TRBV5-1 and TRBJ2-5; the match to TRBD1 covers 9 bases. The germline V gene has CDR1 SGHRS and CDR2 YFSETQ. This CDR3 comprises 13 residues. Trimming removed 0 bases from V and 7 bases from J; junction bases left unmatched: 1. The CDR3 region is CASSLGQGGTQYF. CDR3 DNA sequence: TGCGCCAGCAGCTTGGGACAGGGGGGGACCCAGTACTTC.

The chain is built from TRBV28 and TRBJ1-2, with 7 bases fitting TRBD1. The CDR3 extends over 16 amino acids. Germline V lookup: CDR1 MDHEN, CDR2 SYDVKM. J lost 0 bases, V lost 3 bases, and 7 bases had no gene match. The CDR3 region is CASSFSGTAANYGYTF. CDR3 in DNA: TGTGCCAGCAGTTTCTCCGGGACAGCAGCTAACTATGGCTACACCTTC.

The chain employs TRBV6-4 and TRBJ1-1; 8 bases are shared with TRBD1. This CDR3 comprises 14 residues. Trimming cost V 6 bases and J 1 base; bases outside gene matches: 4. CDR1 and CDR2 from the germline V gene are MRHNA and SNTAGT. The CDR3 bases are TGTGCCAGCAGCCCAGACAGGGGGAACACTGAAGCTTTCTTT. This translates into CASSPDRGNTEAFF.

DNA of the CDR3: TGTGCCAGTAAAGACAGGGGAAAACCGAACACCGGGGAGCTGTTTTTT. Amino acid sequence: CASKDRGKPNTGELFF. J is TRBJ2-2 and V is TRBV19; 8 bases agree with TRBD1. Trimming cost V 7 bases and J 0 bases; bases outside gene matches: 7. The CDR3 spans 16 residues. Germline V gene lookup returns CDR1 LNHDA and CDR2 SQIVND (reference sequence).

This clone was seen more than once but under ten times. This chain connects TRBV18 to TRBJ2-7, with unresolved D. V was trimmed by 2 bases and J by 5 bases, leaving 7 bases between them. Germline CDR1 and CDR2: KGHSH and LQKENI. The CDR3 has 12 residues. CDR3: CASSPRLDEQYF. The CDR3 DNA reads TGTGCCAGCTCACCAAGGCTAGACGAGCAGTACTTC.

The rearrangement joins TRBV6-5 to TRBJ2-1; perhaps TRBD1 as D (5 bases). Germline assignment: CDR1 MNHEY and CDR2 SVGAGI. CDR3 length equals 12 residues. Trimming took 9 bases from V and 4 from J, leaving 10 bases between them. CDR3 sequence: CASGPGYNEQFF. The CDR3 DNA sequence: TGTGCCAGTGGCCCAGGGTACAATGAGCAGTTCTTC.

This rearrangement joins TRBV19 to TRBJ2-1, with a possible D match to TRBD1 (6 bases). Germline CDR1 reads LNHDA; CDR2 reads SQIVND (reference sequence). Trimming removed 5 bases from V and 6 bases from J, with 17 bases in between. This CDR3 is built from 15 residues. CDR3 bases: TGTGCCAGTAGTGGGATCTTTACCAGGGGCAATGAGCAGTTCTTC. Protein product: CASSGIFTRGNEQFF.

The gene calls are TRBV6-6 and TRBJ2-7; TRBD2 is a possible D gene (5 bases). Per the germline V gene, CDR1 is MNHNY and CDR2 is SVGAGI (reference sequence). The V gene lost 7 bases and the J gene lost 4 bases, with 17 bases spanning the gap. There are 14 residues in the CDR3. CDR3 in DNA: TGTGCCAGCACCGATGGCACGGGGTTTTACGAGCAGTACTTC. Its protein is CASTDGTGFYEQYF.

The chain recombines TRBV7-3 with TRBJ1-1, with D unresolved. The CDR3 runs 16 residues. Germline values: CDR1 SGHTA, CDR2 FQGTGA. V shed 4 bases and J shed 5 bases, with 20 bases lying between them. The CDR3, as DNA: TGTGCCAGCAGCTCCCAAGGGAGGATGGCGGGTACTGAAGCTTTCTTT. As protein: CASSSQGRMAGTEAFF.

This clone was seen more than once but under ten times. This chain links TRBV28 with TRBJ1-1, with 9 bases matching TRBD1. Germline trimming cut 4 bases from V and 6 bases from J; bases unmatched to any gene: 12. Germline CDR1 is MDHEN and CDR2 is SYDVKM. The CDR3 covers 16 residues. The CDR3 nucleotides read TGTGCCAGCAGTTCACCTGACAGGGGGAAGAGAGCTGAAGCTTTCTTT. Translated: CASSSPDRGKRAEAFF.

The chain combines TRBV7-3 with TRBJ2-2, with TRBD2 matching 8 bases. Trimming took 6 bases from V and 1 from J; bases not matched to a gene: 4. Germline CDR1 and CDR2: SGHTA and FQGTGA. The CDR3 is made up of 15 amino acids. CDR3 sequence reads: CASRPGTRNTGELFF. CDR3 DNA sequence: TGTGCCAGCAGACCCGGGACTAGGAACACCGGGGAGCTGTTTTTT.

The chain has TRBV27 and TRBJ1-2, with D possibly matching TRBD1 (5 bases). Germline CDR1 and CDR2: MNHEY and SMNVEV (reference sequence). The CDR3 is 13 amino acids. V dropped 5 bases and J dropped 8 bases, with 15 bases sitting between them. CDR3 sequence: CASSPEGLRGYTF. The CDR3 DNA reads TGTGCCAGCAGTCCCGAGGGACTGAGGGGCTACACCTTC.

The V call is TRBV4-1, the J call TRBJ2-7, with unresolved D. Germline assignment: CDR1 MGHRA and CDR2 YSYEKL. V was clipped by 1 base and J by 7 bases, with 11 bases between them. The CDR3 loop spans 13 amino acids. In DNA, the CDR3 is TGCGCCAGCAGCCAAGGTTCTCTGTTAGAGCAGTACTTC. This sequence encodes CASSQGSLLEQYF.

The CDR3 nucleotides read TGCGCCAGCAGCTTAGGTGGGGCAGACAATGAAAAACTGTTTTTT. Translation: CASSLGGADNEKLFF. The chain uses TRBV5-1 and TRBJ1-4; TRBD1 is a possible D gene (5 bases). Germline V gives CDR1 SGHRS, CDR2 YFSETQ. Trimming stripped 2 bases from V and 5 bases from J, with 13 bases between. The CDR3 runs to 15 residues.

The V gene is TRBV5-1, the J gene TRBJ2-2, with 7 bases matching TRBD1. Germline V lookup: CDR1 SGHRS, CDR2 YFSETQ. This CDR3 has 15 residues. V trimming: 4 bases; J trimming: 2 bases; junction bases outside the gene matches: 5. The CDR3 spells CASSPGQLNTGELFF. CDR3 nucleotides: TGCGCCAGCAGCCCGGGACAGCTTAACACCGGGGAGCTGTTTTTT. Variable domain in full (rest from reference TRBV5-1 and TRBJ2-2): KAGVTQTPRYLIKTRGQQVTLSCSPISGHRSVSWYQQTPGQGLQFLFEYFSETQRNKGNFPGRFSGRQFSNSRSEMNVSTLELGDSALYLCASSPGQLNTGELFFGEGSRLTVL.

CDR3 nucleotide sequence: TGTGCCAGCTCACCGTCTGAGGGCTATGGCTACACCTTC. Translating gives CASSPSEGYGYTF. The chain links TRBV18 to TRBJ1-2; D call uncertain. There are 13 residues in the CDR3. CDR1 is KGHSH and CDR2 is LQKENI in the germline V gene. The ends were cut back, 3 bases at V and 4 bases at J, with 9 bases in the middle.

CDR3: CASSLEPSGSGGAGELFF. In DNA, the CDR3 is TGTGCCAGCAGCTTAGAGCCTAGCGGGAGTGGAGGGGCCGGGGAGCTGTTTTTT. This chain connects TRBV7-9 to TRBJ2-2; 10 bases align to TRBD2. This CDR3 is built from 18 residues. After removal of 1 base from V and 6 bases from J, the junction contained 11 bases not matched to a gene. CDR1 is SEHNR, CDR2 FQNEAQ, per germline (reference sequence).

The chain is built from TRBV2 and TRBJ1-1; TRBD1 matches 7 bases. J lost 1 base, V lost 5 bases, and 7 bases had no gene match. Per the germline V gene, CDR1 is SNHLY and CDR2 is FYNNEI. The CDR3 covers 15 residues. CDR3 nucleotides: TGTGCCAGCAGTTACGGACAGGAGAGGAACACTGAAGCTTTCTTT. It is translated as CASSYGQERNTEAFF.